One T cell receptor (beta chain) is described in this entry. The table came from immunoSEQ multiplex PCR; TCRdb's copy has only in-frame clones and leaves some out. The sample has 9,000 or so clones; 45% to 60% are singletons. Between the trimmed V and J ends, which lost 3 bases and 7 bases, there was a span of 7 bases. CDR1 and CDR2 (germline): MNHEY, SVGAGI. The CDR3 covers 12 residues. The source of the sample is a study of sequential checkpoint blockade in melanoma. Treatment indicated: randomized to nivolumab then ipilimumab (arm A) or the reverse (arm B). The sequence came from a human donor with melanoma. Source: CD8+ T cells sorted from blood (inferred from file names), taken from a patient given nivolumab and ipilimumab in sequence. The V gene is TRBV6-5, the J gene TRBJ2-1, with a possible D match to TRBD2 (5 bases). The CDR3 spells CASSYGGNEQFF. The CDR3 DNA reads as TGTGCCAGCAGTTATGGCGGGAATGAGCAGTTCTTC.